The next 20 T cell receptor beta chains were all read from a single sample in a study of blood T cell repertoires in COVID-19. Method: immunoSEQ multiplex PCR; TCRdb's copy keeps in-frame clones and lacks some. This table has 85,000 to 100,000 clones, 65% to 90% appearing once. Sample: peripheral blood. The origin of the receptors is a man in his sixties with acute or convalescent COVID-19.

The chain uses TRBV15 and TRBJ2-1; 8 bases fit TRBD1. The CDR3 is 15 amino acids. Looked up from germline, CDR1 is LNHNV and CDR2 is YYDKDF (reference sequence). V was pared by 1 base and J by 7 bases, with 6 bases of the junction left unmatched. CDR3 region: CATSRGQGRWNEQFF. The CDR3 nucleotides are TGTGCCACCAGCAGAGGACAGGGGCGCTGGAATGAGCAGTTCTTC.

The chain links TRBV10-3 to TRBJ1-1, with D unclear. With 4 bases removed from V and 0 bases from J, the gap between germline ends came to 15 bases. Per germline, CDR1 ENHRY and CDR2 SYGVKD. The CDR3 extends over 16 amino acids. CDR3 sequence: CAISVVDRLLNTEAFF. The CDR3 nucleotides are TGTGCCATCAGTGTCGTCGACCGACTATTGAACACTGAAGCTTTCTTT.

This sequence joins TRBV5-1 and TRBJ1-2; no firm D call. The CDR3 length is 13 residues. V was shortened by 5 bases and J by 3 bases, with 11 bases between the two germline ends. CDR1 is SGHRS and CDR2 is YFSETQ in the germline V gene. The CDR3 DNA follows: TGCGCCAGCAGTTTTGCCCCAGACTATGGCTACACCTTC. Translation gives CASSFAPDYGYTF.

This sequence joins TRBV15 and TRBJ2-7; 8 nucleotides line up with TRBD2. V lost 0 bases and J lost 6; bases outside the gene matches: 7. Per germline, CDR1 LNHNV and CDR2 YYDKDF (reference sequence). This CDR3 region has 15 residues. In nucleotides, the CDR3 is TGTGCCACCAGCAGAGATCGGGGGGGGCCTTTCGAGCAGTACTTC. Translating gives CATSRDRGGPFEQYF.

Of note for this clone: This could be a read error, since a much larger clone is one nucleotide away. Within the sample, other DNA sequences also encode this same CDR3. V usage is TRBV10-3 and J usage is TRBJ2-7; 7 nucleotides line up with TRBD1. Looked up from germline, CDR1 is ENHRY and CDR2 is SYGVKD. The junction had 8 bases not matched to a gene; V was cut back by 2 bases and J by 4 bases. This CDR3 spans 15 amino acids. The CDR3 nucleotides are TGTGCCATCAGTGAGGCGACAGGGCGAGAATACGAGCAGTACTTC. Amino acids: CAISEATGREYEQYF.

The chain has TRBV9 and TRBJ2-7; 13 bases map to TRBD2. Per germline, CDR1 SGDLS and CDR2 YYNGEE. After removal of 3 bases from V and 6 bases from J, the junction contained 12 bases not matched to a gene. The CDR3 runs 17 residues. The CDR3 protein is CASSATGLAGVDGEQYF. CDR3 nucleotides: TGTGCCAGCAGCGCGACCGGACTAGCGGGAGTCGACGGCGAGCAGTACTTC.

The V and J genes are TRBV7-2 and TRBJ1-2, with 7 nucleotides matching TRBD1. V lost 3 bases, J lost 6 bases, and 13 bases stayed unmatched. This CDR3 is built from 16 residues. Germline V CDR1 and CDR2: SGHTA, FQGNSA. CDR3 DNA sequence: TGTGCCAGCAGCTTTCGATTTTTACAGGGGAAGAATGGCTACACCTTC. As protein: CASSFRFLQGKNGYTF. The full variable domain, in which reference TRBV7-2 and TRBJ1-2 provide the parts outside the CDR3, is GAGVSQSPSNKVTEKGKDVELRCDPISGHTALYWYRQSLGQGLEFLIYFQGNSAPDKSGLPSDRFSAERTGGSVSTLTIQRTQQEDSAVYLCASSFRFLQGKNGYTFGSGTRLTVV.

The chain carries TRBV5-1 and TRBJ1-4; D perhaps matches TRBD1 (6 bases). The CDR3 contains 16 residues. Trimming pared 0 bases from V and 0 bases from J, leaving 9 bases between. Germline V gene data show CDR1 as SGHRS and CDR2 as YFSETQ. The DNA for the CDR3 is TGCGCCAGCAGCTTGGCAGGGGCCACAACTAATGAAAAACTGTTTTTT. Protein sequence: CASSLAGATTNEKLFF. Together with reference TRBV5-1 and TRBJ1-4, the CDR3 gives the full variable domain: KAGVTQTPRYLIKTRGQQVTLSCSPISGHRSVSWYQQTPGQGLQFLFEYFSETQRNKGNFPGRFSGRQFSNSRSEMNVSTLELGDSALYLCASSLAGATTNEKLFFGSGTQLSVL.

This clone occurred a few times. The chain recombines TRBV27 with TRBJ2-7, with 11 nucleotides matching TRBD1. Germline V gives CDR1 MNHEY, CDR2 SMNVEV (reference sequence). V gave up 5 bases and J gave up 5 bases; unmatched junction bases: 8. The CDR3 has 15 amino acids. CDR3 in amino acids: CASSLSRTGGHEQYF. The DNA for the CDR3 is TGTGCCAGCAGTCTTTCCAGGACAGGGGGCCACGAGCAGTACTTC.

The chain recombines TRBV4-1 with TRBJ2-1; a possible D gene is TRBD2 (5 bases). The germline V gene has CDR1 MGHRA and CDR2 YSYEKL. V lost 0 bases and J 2 bases, leaving 8 bases between the germline ends. This CDR3 has 15 residues. The chain's CDR3 is CASSQDRGAYNEQFF. DNA of the CDR3: TGCGCCAGCAGCCAAGATCGGGGAGCCTACAATGAGCAGTTCTTC.

This sequence joins TRBV11-1 and TRBJ1-1; tentatively, D is TRBD1 (6 bases). CDR1 and CDR2 (germline): SGHAT, FQDESV (reference sequence). Between the trimmed V and J ends, which lost 5 bases and 7 bases, there was a span of 17 bases. This CDR3 is 14 amino acids long. CDR3 DNA sequence: TGTGCCAGCAGCCCTAGGACGGGGACAAGTGAAGCTTTCTTT. Translated, it gives CASSPRTGTSEAFF. Complete variable domain (other parts from reference TRBV11-1 and TRBJ1-1): EAEVAQSPRYKITEKSQAVAFWCDPISGHATLYWYRQILGQGPELLVQFQDESVVDDSQLPKDRFSAERLKGVDSTLKIQPAELGDSAMYLCASSPRTGTSEAFFGQGTRLTVV.

The gene calls are TRBV5-6 and TRBJ1-2, with D perhaps matching TRBD1 (5 bases). Trimming took 7 bases from V and 1 from J, leaving 17 bases between them. Per germline, CDR1 SGHDT and CDR2 YYEEEE. The CDR3 loop spans 15 amino acids. CDR3 loop: CASGAYGRVNYGYTF. The DNA of the CDR3 is TGTGCCAGCGGGGCCTACGGACGGGTTAACTATGGCTACACCTTC.

The chain uses TRBV5-1 and TRBJ1-4; tentative D call: TRBD1 (5 bases). The V and J ends lost 0 bases and 8 bases respectively, with 11 bases between them. The CDR3 covers 14 residues. Per the germline V gene, CDR1 is SGHRS and CDR2 is YFSETQ. Here the CDR3 reads CASSLAGLREKLFF. Here the CDR3 DNA reads TGCGCCAGCAGCTTGGCAGGGCTCCGGGAAAAACTGTTTTTT.

This sequence joins TRBV29-1 and TRBJ1-1, with D perhaps matching TRBD1 (5 bases). Germline CDR1 reads SQVTM; CDR2 reads ANQGSEA. Deletions cut 7 bases from V and 1 base from J, with 7 bases between. The CDR3 has 11 amino acids. The CDR3 is CSEDRNTEAFF. The CDR3 DNA reads as TGCAGCGAAGACAGGAACACTGAAGCTTTCTTT.

V is TRBV11-3 and J is TRBJ2-1; D is possibly TRBD2 (5 bases). CDR1 and CDR2 (germline): SGHNT, YENEEA. The V end was cut by 5 bases, the J end by 7 bases, with 21 bases between. The CDR3 consists of 16 residues. The CDR3 DNA follows: TGTGCCAGCAGCCCCCGGCGGAGCGGAATAGATAATGAGCAGTTCTTC. Its protein is CASSPRRSGIDNEQFF.

The chain links TRBV18 to TRBJ1-5; unclear D gene. Germline V gene sequence: CDR1 KGHSH, CDR2 LQKENI. The V and J ends lost 0 bases and 3 bases respectively, with 15 bases between them. CDR3 size: 17 residues. Written as DNA, the CDR3 is TGTGCCAGCTCACCACCGCCCTTCAGGCCACCCAATCAGCCCCAGCATTTT. This gives the protein CASSPPPFRPPNQPQHF.

CDR3 in amino acids: CASSIDPSLAGGSTDTQYF. The CDR3 nucleotides read TGTGCCAGTAGTATAGACCCCTCCCTAGCGGGAGGCAGCACAGATACGCAGTATTTT. The genes are TRBV19 and TRBJ2-3; TRBD2 matches 11 bases. Trimming cost V 0 bases and J 0 bases; bases outside gene matches: 8. Germline V CDR1 and CDR2: LNHDA, SQIVND (reference sequence). This CDR3 region has 19 residues.

This chain links TRBV2 with TRBJ2-5, with 11 positions matching TRBD1. Germline CDR1 reads SNHLY; CDR2 reads FYNNEI. The V gene end was trimmed by 5 bases and the J gene end by 2 bases; junction bases not matched to a gene: 10. CDR3 length: 17 amino acids. In DNA form, the CDR3 reads TGTGCCAGCAGTCGAACTTTGGACAGGGGGCGGCAAGAGACCCAGTACTTC. Protein sequence: CASSRTLDRGRQETQYF.

The chain links TRBV21-1 to TRBJ2-1; the table names TRBD2, a call not compared with the DNA. TRBV21-1 is assigned pseudogene status. The CDR3 totals 16 residues. DNA for the CDR3: TGTGCCAGCAGCAAAATCGTGGCGGGGGGGCCGGATGAGCAGTTCTTC. Translating gives CASSKIVAGGPDEQFF.

In its sample, this clone was seen once. The chain combines TRBV7-9 with TRBJ2-7; 7 nucleotides match TRBD1. The CDR3 covers 15 residues. CDR1 and CDR2 from the germline V gene are SEHNR and FQNEAQ (reference sequence). The V and J ends lost 5 bases and 3 bases, in that order; junction bases with no gene match: 10. The CDR3 sequence: CASSAGAGGHYEQYF. DNA of the CDR3: TGTGCCAGCAGCGCCGGGGCAGGGGGTCACTACGAGCAGTACTTC.